Listed below are T cell receptor beta chains from one sample, sequenced in a study of blood T cell repertoires in COVID-19. The data were produced by immunoSEQ multiplex PCR, yet TCRdb's version contains in-frame clones alone and is incomplete. The sample shows about 170,000 clones, more than 85% of them seen only once. Sample: PBMCs or T cells enriched from blood (not recorded which). All receptors derive from a human donor with acute COVID-19. The donor label of this sample is uncertain. CDR3s include the opening cysteine and the closing phenylalanine or tryptophan. D genes are given only for firm matches. For some rows the clone size is stated as once, few or many, or as a class when expanded; others skip it.

D gene,J gene,CDR3 length,clone size,V gene,CDR3 DNA,CDR3 protein
-,TRBJ2-5,13,-,TRBV5-4,TGTGCCAGCAGCTTTAGGGGCGTAGAGACCCAGTACTTC,CASSFRGVETQYF
TRBD2,TRBJ2-1,18,-,TRBV7-3,TGTGCCAGCAGCTTAACTGCCCCCGGGGGGGCGTCTGTCTATGAGCAGTTCTTC,CASSLTAPGGASVYEQFF
-,TRBJ1-2,15,-,TRBV18,TGTGCCAGCTCACCACCGGGTGCCGGGCCGGGGATCTACACCTTC,CASSPPGAGPGIYTF
-,TRBJ1-2,13,-,TRBV5-6,TGTGCCAGCAGCCAGAGTGGAGGGTATGGCTACACCTTC,CASSQSGGYGYTF
-,TRBJ1-2,12,once,TRBV5-1,TGCGCCAGCAGCTTTGACAGGAATGGCTACACCTTC,CASSFDRNGYTF
TRBD1,TRBJ1-4,15,-,TRBV7-9,TGTGCCAGCAGCTTAGCGCCAGGGGGTAATGAAAAACTGTTTTTT,CASSLAPGGNEKLFF
TRBD2,TRBJ2-7,16,-,TRBV4-2,TGTGCCAGCAGCCAGGAGTGGACTAGCAGCTCCTACGAGCAGTACTTC,CASSQEWTSSSYEQYF
-,TRBJ1-2,13,-,TRBV6-5,TGTGCCAGCTCAATGGGGGCGGCAGGTGGCTACACCTTC,CASSMGAAGGYTF
TRBD1,TRBJ2-3,16,-,TRBV9,TGTGCCAGCAGCGTTCGTCAGGGGGCCTTGGCAGATACGCAGTATTTT,CASSVRQGALADTQYF
TRBD1,TRBJ1-5,15,-,TRBV5-1,TGCGCCAGCAGCTCCGGACGACAGGGAGAGGAGCCCCAGCATTTT,CASSSGRQGEEPQHF